These 30 T cell receptor beta chains were all obtained from the same sample, sequenced in a study of CD8 T cells in Susac syndrome. An amount of RNA that ranged from roughly 0.5 to 1 ug was reverse transcribed with random hexamers. TCRdb re-analysed the immunoSEQ multiplex PCR reads in MiXCR, keeping a single row per CDR3 protein. Among more than 150,000 distinct CDR3 sequences listed, around 95% were seen once. Sequencing used CD4+ T cells from PBMCs. These receptors were obtained from a human donor with Susac syndrome.

V is TRBV29-1 and J is TRBJ1-2; no reliable D call. Germline values: CDR1 SQVTM, CDR2 ANQGSEA. V dropped 4 bases and J dropped 2 bases, with 14 bases sitting between them. The CDR3 length is 14 residues. Here the CDR3 DNA reads TGCAGCGTTGCTAGGGCGGCTGTCAACTATGGCTACACCTTC. The encoded protein is CSVARAAVNYGYTF.

CDR3 protein: CASSYSTGVTDTQYF. The CDR3 nucleotides are TGTGCCAGCAGTTACTCGACGGGGGTCACAGATACGCAGTATTTT. The chain uses TRBV6-2 or TRBV6-3 and TRBJ2-3, with a possible D match to TRBD2 (6 bases). Germline V CDR1 and CDR2: MNHEY, SVGEGT. V was clipped by 0 bases and J by 2 bases, with 9 bases between them. The CDR3 is made up of 15 amino acids.

The V and J genes are TRBV24-1 and TRBJ2-5; D is tentatively TRBD1 or TRBD2 (5 bases each). V was shortened by 5 bases and J by 4 bases, with 10 bases between the two germline ends. The CDR3 consists of 13 residues. CDR1 KGHDR and CDR2 SFDVKD come from the germline V gene. Here the CDR3 reads CATSVGGIETQYF. CDR3 nucleotides: TGTGCCACCAGTGTTGGGGGTATAGAGACCCAGTACTTC.

This clonotype was counted a single time. V gene TRBV29-1 combines with J gene TRBJ1-1, with TRBD1 matching over 12 bases. The V and J ends lost 1 base and 7 bases, in that order; junction bases with no gene match: 7. In germline, CDR1 is SQVTM, CDR2 ANQGSEA. This CDR3 has 15 amino acids. The CDR3 loop is CSVEVRGTGGIEAFF. As DNA, the CDR3 is TGCAGCGTTGAAGTCCGCGGGACAGGGGGCATTGAAGCTTTCTTT.

The chain recombines TRBV7-9 with TRBJ2-2; D is unclear. The CDR3 consists of 14 residues. Trimming took 8 bases from V and 7 from J, leaving 17 bases between them. Germline V lookup: CDR1 SEHNR, CDR2 FQNEAQ (reference sequence). The CDR3 reads CASQRLLDGGELFF. In DNA form, the CDR3 reads TGTGCCAGCCAGAGACTCCTCGACGGCGGGGAGCTGTTTTTT.

This clonotype is a singleton in its sample. In nucleotides, the CDR3 is TGTGCCATCAGTCCCGGGACAGGGGTGAAAGATGAGCAGTTCTTC. This translates into CAISPGTGVKDEQFF. The chain employs TRBV10-3 and TRBJ2-1, with 10 bases lining up with TRBD1. Germline V gene sequence: CDR1 ENHRY, CDR2 SYGVKD. The V segment lost 5 bases and the J segment 8 bases; nucleotides outside the gene matches: 9. The CDR3 contains 15 residues.

This chain joins TRBV5-1 and TRBJ2-7; 7 bases fit TRBD1. CDR3 length equals 14 residues. Germline CDR1 reads SGHRS; CDR2 reads YFSETQ. Trimming took 4 bases from V and 3 from J; bases not matched to a gene: 7. CDR3 DNA sequence: TGCGCCAGCAGCCCGGCTGGGACAGTCTACGAGCAGTACTTC. This gives the protein CASSPAGTVYEQYF.

The gene calls are TRBV15 and TRBJ2-3, with D possibly matching TRBD1 (5 bases). CDR1 is LNHNV, CDR2 YYDKDF, per germline (reference sequence). This CDR3 spans 17 amino acids. The V gene lost 1 base and the J gene lost 1 base, with 15 bases spanning the gap. The CDR3, as DNA: TGTGCCACCAGCAGAGGGGTGGCAGGGATCCGCACAGATACGCAGTATTTT. Protein: CATSRGVAGIRTDTQYF. The full variable domain, its missing parts supplied by reference TRBV15 and TRBJ2-3, is DAMVIQNPRYQVTQFGKPVTLSCSQTLNHNVMYWYQQKSSQAPKLLFHYYDKDFNNEADTPDNFQSRRPNTSFCFLDIRSPGLGDTAMYLCATSRGVAGIRTDTQYFGPGTRLTVL.

The J gene is TRBJ2-7, the V gene TRBV14, with TRBD1 matching 8 bases. The CDR3 has 16 residues. After removal of 1 base from V and 5 bases from J, the junction contained 10 bases not matched to a gene. Per the germline V gene, CDR1 is SGHDN and CDR2 is FVKESK. CDR3 nucleotide sequence: TGTGCCAGCAGCCAAGCCCCCAGGGGGCCAAGGAACGAGCAGTACTTC. Translation gives CASSQAPRGPRNEQYF.

This clonotype has only one observation. The chain has TRBV20-1 and TRBJ2-2; 7 bases agree with TRBD1. This CDR3 has 14 residues. Per germline, CDR1 DFQATT and CDR2 SNEGSKA (reference sequence). V trimming: 3 bases; J trimming: 5 bases; junction bases outside the gene matches: 6. CDR3 sequence: CSASTQGWTGELFF. CDR3 nucleotide sequence: TGCAGTGCTAGTACACAGGGGTGGACCGGGGAGCTGTTTTTT.

The chain uses TRBV29-1 and TRBJ1-5; 7 bases are shared with TRBD1. CDR1 SQVTM and CDR2 ANQGSEA come from the germline V gene. This CDR3 region has 14 residues. V was pared by 6 bases and J by 3 bases, with 8 bases of the junction left unmatched. CDR3 loop: CSVGDRDNNQPQHF. The CDR3 coding sequence is TGCAGCGTCGGCGACAGGGATAACAATCAGCCCCAGCATTTT.

J is TRBJ2-1 and V is TRBV20-1; 7 bases agree with TRBD2. The V and J ends lost 3 bases and 0 bases, in that order; junction bases with no gene match: 2. CDR3 size: 14 residues. The germline V gene has CDR1 DFQATT and CDR2 SNEGSKA (reference sequence). Here the CDR3 reads CSASGGSSYNEQFF. CDR3 DNA: TGCAGTGCTAGTGGCGGGAGCTCCTACAATGAGCAGTTCTTC.

The chain uses TRBV11-2 and TRBJ2-5, with D perhaps matching TRBD2 (5 bases). Germline CDR1 and CDR2: SGHAT and FQNNGV. The CDR3 is 16 amino acids. Trimming shortened V by 2 bases and J by 6 bases, and 19 bases separated the two germline ends. The CDR3 loop reads CASSLTSSNRGQTQYF. The DNA for the CDR3 is TGTGCCAGCAGCTTAACAAGCTCAAACCGCGGGCAGACCCAGTACTTC.

The chain carries TRBV2 and TRBJ2-7, with D unresolved. Looked up from germline, CDR1 is SNHLY and CDR2 is FYNNEI. Trimming pared 4 bases from V and 1 base from J, leaving 8 bases between. The CDR3 totals 13 residues. Written as DNA, the CDR3 is TGTGCCAGCAGTGTTGTCTCATCCTACGAGCAGTACGTC. Translation: CASSVVSSYEQYV.

The genes are TRBV11-2 and TRBJ2-7; TRBD1 might be the D (6 bases). V was clipped by 5 bases and J by 7 bases, with 24 bases between them. The CDR3 length is 16 residues. Germline V lookup: CDR1 SGHAT, CDR2 FQNNGV. The CDR3: CASSPNGPLGAGEQYF. The CDR3 nucleotides read TGTGCCAGCAGCCCCAACGGACCTTTGGGGGCAGGGGAGCAGTACTTC.

This clonotype showed up just once. This chain links TRBV12-3 or TRBV12-4 with TRBJ2-5; D is ambiguous. CDR3 length: 12 residues. Trimming shortened V by 3 bases and J by 3 bases, and 5 bases separated the two germline ends. CDR3 loop: CASSLWEETQYF. CDR3 nucleotide sequence: TGTGCCAGCAGTTTGTGGGAAGAGACCCAGTACTTC.

This clonotype has only one observation. The V call is TRBV29-1, the J call TRBJ2-7; unclear D gene. The CDR3 length is 14 residues. CDR1 and CDR2 from the germline V gene are SQVTM and ANQGSEA. Trimming took 2 bases from V and 2 from J, leaving 13 bases between them. CDR3 DNA sequence: TGCAGCGTTGAATCTGTGGACCATGCCTACGAGCAGTACGTC. The encoded protein is CSVESVDHAYEQYV.

The rearrangement joins TRBV5-1 to TRBJ2-5; D not resolved. There are 17 residues in the CDR3. Germline values: CDR1 SGHRS, CDR2 YFSETQ. V lost 0 bases and J lost 7, with 22 bases in between. The CDR3 is CASSLGSLGLDGGTQYF. CDR3 nucleotides: TGCGCCAGCAGCTTGGGGTCTCTAGGGCTCGACGGCGGGACCCAGTACTTC. Full variable domain (missing parts from reference TRBV5-1 and TRBJ2-5): KAGVTQTPRYLIKTRGQQVTLSCSPISGHRSVSWYQQTPGQGLQFLFEYFSETQRNKGNFPGRFSGRQFSNSRSEMNVSTLELGDSALYLCASSLGSLGLDGGTQYFGPGTRLLVL.

V usage is TRBV7-9 and J usage is TRBJ2-1; the D is unclear. Trimming removed 5 bases at V and 7 bases at J, with 12 bases between. Germline-derived CDR1 and CDR2 are SEHNR and FQNEAQ (reference sequence). CDR3 length: 13 residues. CDR3 sequence reads: CASSPFRGNEQFF. The CDR3, as DNA: TGTGCCAGCAGCCCCTTTAGAGGAAATGAGCAGTTCTTC.

This sequence joins TRBV24-1 and TRBJ2-2; D call uncertain. This CDR3 spans 15 amino acids. Trimming took 4 bases from V and 3 from J, leaving 11 bases between them. The germline CDR1 and CDR2 sequences are KGHDR and SFDVKD. The DNA of the CDR3 is TGTGCCACCAGTGACAGAACCCGGGACACCGGGGAGCTGTTTTTT. Translation: CATSDRTRDTGELFF.

J is TRBJ2-5 and V is TRBV5-1; D is ambiguous. The V end was cut by 4 bases, the J end by 5 bases, with 12 bases between. This CDR3 comprises 13 residues. Per the germline V gene, CDR1 is SGHRS and CDR2 is YFSETQ. The DNA of the CDR3 is TGCGCCAGCAGCCGAGACGCGGCGGAGACCCAGTACTTC. Translated, it gives CASSRDAAETQYF.

V is TRBV5-1 and J is TRBJ2-7, with TRBD2 matching over 14 bases. Unmatched junction bases numbered 4, after V lost 0 bases and J lost 5 bases. The CDR3 runs 16 residues. The germline CDR1 and CDR2 sequences are SGHRS and YFSETQ. This chain's CDR3 is CASSLGLAGGPHEQYV. The DNA of the CDR3 is TGCGCCAGCAGCTTGGGACTAGCGGGGGGGCCCCACGAGCAGTACGTC.

This chain uses TRBV4-3 with TRBJ2-7, with 9 bases that match TRBD1. Germline loops: CDR1 LGHNA, CDR2 YSLEER. The J segment lost 2 bases and the V segment lost 5 bases, leaving 4 bases of the junction unmatched. This CDR3 region has 14 residues. The CDR3 sequence: CASSYGTGTYEQYV. In DNA, the CDR3 is TGCGCCAGCAGCTACGGGACAGGGACCTACGAGCAGTACGTC.

This clonotype was seen more than once but under ten times. The rearrangement uses TRBV29-1 and TRBJ2-7, with TRBD2 as a possible D gene (5 bases). The germline V and J ends were trimmed by 4 bases and 1 base, with 8 bases remaining between them. From germline, CDR1 is SQVTM and CDR2 ANQGSEA. CDR3 length: 12 residues. The DNA for the CDR3 is TGCAGCGTTGTATCGGGATCCTACGAGCAGTACTTC. It is translated as CSVVSGSYEQYF.

The chain links TRBV20-1 to TRBJ2-7; TRBD2 matches at 13 bases. Per germline, CDR1 DFQATT and CDR2 SNEGSKA (reference sequence). J was trimmed by 5 bases and V by 5 bases; bases with no gene match: 6. The CDR3 length is 14 residues. The CDR3 DNA follows: TGCAGTGCTCACCGGACTAGCGGGAGACACGAGCAGTACTTC. Its translation is CSAHRTSGRHEQYF.

J is TRBJ1-3 and V is TRBV28; D might be TRBD1 (5 bases). V lost 5 bases, J lost 0 bases, and 11 bases lay in between. The CDR3 contains 15 residues. CDR1 and CDR2 (germline): MDHEN, SYDVKM. CDR3 amino acids: CASSLRASSGNTIYF. The CDR3 bases are TGTGCCAGCAGTCTCAGGGCGAGCTCTGGAAACACCATATATTTT.

The chain carries TRBV20-1 and TRBJ2-7, with TRBD1 matching 10 bases. CDR3 length equals 15 residues. V was pared by 0 bases and J by 0 bases, with 2 bases of the junction left unmatched. Germline V CDR1 and CDR2: DFQATT, SNEGSKA (reference sequence). CDR3 amino acids: CSARETGGPSYEQYV. CDR3 bases: TGCAGTGCTAGAGAGACAGGGGGCCCCTCCTACGAGCAGTACGTC.

The J gene is TRBJ2-7, the V gene TRBV20-1; 11 nucleotides line up with TRBD2. This CDR3 region has 15 residues. J was trimmed by 7 bases and V by 3 bases; bases with no gene match: 11. Germline CDR1 reads DFQATT; CDR2 reads SNEGSKA (reference sequence). Here the CDR3 DNA reads TGCAGTGCTAGTTTGCTAGCGGGGGGCCCCTTGGAGCAGTACTTC. Protein: CSASLLAGGPLEQYF.

The chain has TRBV11-1 and TRBJ1-1; D gene ambiguous. The CDR3 has 14 amino acids. Trimming pared 0 bases from V and 0 bases from J, leaving 5 bases between. Germline assignment: CDR1 SGHAT and CDR2 FQDESV (reference sequence). The DNA for the CDR3 is TGTGCCAGCAGCTTAGCCGGCGTGAACACTGAAGCTTTCTTT. Protein: CASSLAGVNTEAFF.

The chain carries TRBV5-4 and TRBJ2-1; no clear D. Trimming took off 2 bases at V and 8 bases at J, with 11 bases between the two ends. Germline V CDR1 and CDR2: SGHNT, YYREEE (reference sequence). The CDR3 runs 13 residues. CDR3 protein: CASSLPGRDEQFF. The CDR3 nucleotides read TGTGCCAGCAGCTTACCCGGAAGGGATGAGCAGTTCTTC.